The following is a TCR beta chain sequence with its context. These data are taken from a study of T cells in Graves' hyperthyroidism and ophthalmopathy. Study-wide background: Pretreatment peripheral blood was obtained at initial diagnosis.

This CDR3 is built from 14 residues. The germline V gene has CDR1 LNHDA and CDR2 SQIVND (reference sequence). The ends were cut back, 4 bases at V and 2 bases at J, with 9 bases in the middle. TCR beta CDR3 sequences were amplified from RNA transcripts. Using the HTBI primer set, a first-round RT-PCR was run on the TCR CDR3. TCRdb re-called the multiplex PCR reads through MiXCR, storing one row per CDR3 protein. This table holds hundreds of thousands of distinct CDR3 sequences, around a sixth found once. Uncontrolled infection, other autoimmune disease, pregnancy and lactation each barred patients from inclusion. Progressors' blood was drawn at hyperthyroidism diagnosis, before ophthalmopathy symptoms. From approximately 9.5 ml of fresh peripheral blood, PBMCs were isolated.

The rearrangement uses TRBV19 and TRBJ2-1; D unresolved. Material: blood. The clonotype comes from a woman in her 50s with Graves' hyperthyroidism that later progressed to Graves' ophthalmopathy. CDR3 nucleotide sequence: TGTGCCAGTAGTACAGGAAGCCCCTACAATGAGCAGTTCTTC. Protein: CASSTGSPYNEQFF.